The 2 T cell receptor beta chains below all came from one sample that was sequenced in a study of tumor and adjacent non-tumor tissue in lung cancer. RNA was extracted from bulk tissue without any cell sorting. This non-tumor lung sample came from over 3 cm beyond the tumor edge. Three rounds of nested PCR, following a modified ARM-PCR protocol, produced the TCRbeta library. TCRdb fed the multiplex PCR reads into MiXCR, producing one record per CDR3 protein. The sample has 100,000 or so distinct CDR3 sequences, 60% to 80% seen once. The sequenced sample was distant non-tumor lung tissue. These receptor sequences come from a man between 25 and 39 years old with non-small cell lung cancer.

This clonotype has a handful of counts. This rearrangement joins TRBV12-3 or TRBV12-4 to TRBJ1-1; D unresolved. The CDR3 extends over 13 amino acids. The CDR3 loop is CVCIDTANTEAFF. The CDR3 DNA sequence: TGTGTCTGCATCGACACAGCGAACACTGAAGCTTTCTTT.

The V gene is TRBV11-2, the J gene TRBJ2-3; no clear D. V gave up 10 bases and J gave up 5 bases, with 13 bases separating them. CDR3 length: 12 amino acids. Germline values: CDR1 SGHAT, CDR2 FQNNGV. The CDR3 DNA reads TGTGCCACCAGGTTCTACGGAGATACGCAGTATTTT. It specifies CATRFYGDTQYF. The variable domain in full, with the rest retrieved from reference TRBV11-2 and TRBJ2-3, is EAGVAQSPRYKIIEKRQSVAFWCNPISGHATLYWYQQILGQGPKLLIQFQNNGVVDDSQLPKDRFSAERLKGVDSTLKIQPAKLEDSAVYLCATRFYGDTQYFGPGTRLTVL.